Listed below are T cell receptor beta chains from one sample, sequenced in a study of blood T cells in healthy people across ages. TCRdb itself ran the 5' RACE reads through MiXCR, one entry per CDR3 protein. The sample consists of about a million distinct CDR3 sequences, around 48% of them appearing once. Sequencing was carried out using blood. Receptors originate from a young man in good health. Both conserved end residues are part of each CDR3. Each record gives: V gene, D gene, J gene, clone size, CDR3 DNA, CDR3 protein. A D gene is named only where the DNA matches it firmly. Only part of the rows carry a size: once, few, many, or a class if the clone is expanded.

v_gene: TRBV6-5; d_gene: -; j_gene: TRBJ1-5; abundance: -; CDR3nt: TGTGCCAGCAGTTACTCGCCGGCGGATAGCAATCAGCCCCAGCATTTT; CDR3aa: CASSYSPADSNQPQHF
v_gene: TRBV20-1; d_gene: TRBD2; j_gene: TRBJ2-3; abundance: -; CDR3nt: TGCAGTGCTAGACTAGCGGGGGAGGGGGATACGCAGTATTTT; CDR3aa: CSARLAGEGDTQYF
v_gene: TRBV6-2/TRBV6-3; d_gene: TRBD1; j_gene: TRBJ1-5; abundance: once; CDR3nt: TGTGCCAGCAGCGAGACAGGGGAAGTTGTGCCCCAGCATTTT; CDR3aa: CASSETGEVVPQHF
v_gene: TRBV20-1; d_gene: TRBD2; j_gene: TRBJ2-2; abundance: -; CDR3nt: TGCAGTGCTAGCGGGGGGAGGGTCGGGGAGCTGTTTTTT; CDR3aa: CSASGGRVGELFF
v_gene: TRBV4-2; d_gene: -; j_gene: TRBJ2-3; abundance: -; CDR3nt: TGTGCCAGCAGCCAAGTTCACTACCCGAGCACAGATACGCAGTATTTT; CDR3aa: CASSQVHYPSTDTQYF
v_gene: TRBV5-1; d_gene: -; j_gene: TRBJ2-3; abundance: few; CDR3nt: TGCGCCAGCAGCTTGAGCAAAGGGGCCCCCTCAGATACGCAGTATTTT; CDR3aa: CASSLSKGAPSDTQYF
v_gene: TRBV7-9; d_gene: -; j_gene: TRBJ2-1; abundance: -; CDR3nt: TGTGCCAGCAGCCCGGACGGTCACTCCTACGAGCAGCACTTC; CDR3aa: CASSPDGHSYEQHF
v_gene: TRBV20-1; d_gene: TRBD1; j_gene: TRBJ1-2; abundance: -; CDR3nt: TGCAGTGCTTCTTCGGACAGGGGCGGAAATGATGGCTACACCTTC; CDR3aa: CSASSDRGGNDGYTF
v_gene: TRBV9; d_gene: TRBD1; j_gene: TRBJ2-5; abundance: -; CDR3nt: TGTGCCAGCAGCCCCCGACAGGGCATGTACCAAGAGACCCAGTACTTC; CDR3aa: CASSPRQGMYQETQYF
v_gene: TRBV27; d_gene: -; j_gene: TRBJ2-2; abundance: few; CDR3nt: TGTGCCAGCAGTACCCCTGATGGACAGAGCACCGGGGAGCTGTTTTTT; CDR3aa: CASSTPDGQSTGELFF
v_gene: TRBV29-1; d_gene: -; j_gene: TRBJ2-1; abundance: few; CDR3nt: TGCAGCTTATCAAGCGGGCGCAATGAGCAGTTCTTC; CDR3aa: CSLSSGRNEQFF
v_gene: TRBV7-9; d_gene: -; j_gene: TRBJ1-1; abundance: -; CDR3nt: TGTGCCAGCAGCCCCCTAGGGGGGGTAAACCGCGGGGCTTTCTTT; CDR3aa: CASSPLGGVNRGAFF
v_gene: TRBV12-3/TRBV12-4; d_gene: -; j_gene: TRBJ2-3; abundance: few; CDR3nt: TGTGCCAGCACAGGACGCGATAGCGCAGATACGCAGTATTTT; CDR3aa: CASTGRDSADTQYF
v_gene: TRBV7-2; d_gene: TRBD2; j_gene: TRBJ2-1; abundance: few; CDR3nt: TGTGCCAGCAGCTTAGCTAGCGGGGGGCCCTACAATGAGCAGTTCTTC; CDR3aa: CASSLASGGPYNEQFF
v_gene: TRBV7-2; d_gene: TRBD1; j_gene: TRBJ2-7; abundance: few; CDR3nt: TGTGCCAGCAGCCCTCCCGGGACAGGGACCCACGAGCAGTACTTC; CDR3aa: CASSPPGTGTHEQYF
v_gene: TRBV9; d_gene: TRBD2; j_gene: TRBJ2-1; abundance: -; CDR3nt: TGTGCCAGCAGCGTAGCAACTAGCGGGGGATCCTACAATGAGCAGTTCTTC; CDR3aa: CASSVATSGGSYNEQFF
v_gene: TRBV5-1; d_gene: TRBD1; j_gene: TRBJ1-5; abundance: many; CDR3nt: TGTGCCAGCAGTTTAGGGCAGGGGGGTCAGCCCCAGCATTTT; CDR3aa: CASSLGQGGQPQHF
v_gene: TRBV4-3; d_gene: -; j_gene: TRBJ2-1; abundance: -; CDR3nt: TGCGCCAGCAGCCAAGATTACAGGAGTGGCTGGTCCTACAATGAGCAGTTCTTC; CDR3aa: CASSQDYRSGWSYNEQFF
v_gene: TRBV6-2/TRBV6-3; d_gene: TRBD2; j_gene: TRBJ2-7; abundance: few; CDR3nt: TGTGCCAGCAGTTTACGGTCTAGCGGGTCCTCCTACGAGCAGTACTTC; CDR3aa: CASSLRSSGSSYEQYF
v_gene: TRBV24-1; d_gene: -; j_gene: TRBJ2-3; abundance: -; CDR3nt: TGTGCCACCAGTGATTTGGGGGGCAGGGGCACAGATACGCAGTATTTT; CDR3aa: CATSDLGGRGTDTQYF
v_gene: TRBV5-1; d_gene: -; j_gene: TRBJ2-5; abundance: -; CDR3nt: TGCGCCAGCAGCCCTACCGGGGCAGCACAAGAGACCCAGTACTTC; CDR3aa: CASSPTGAAQETQYF
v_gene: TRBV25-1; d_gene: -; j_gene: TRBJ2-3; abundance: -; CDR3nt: TGTGCCAGCCGGTCGGCCCGCCATGGAGATACGCAGTATTTT; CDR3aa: CASRSARHGDTQYF
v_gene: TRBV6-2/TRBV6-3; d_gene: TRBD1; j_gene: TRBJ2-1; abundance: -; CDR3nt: TGTGCCAGCACCGTAAGGGGACAGGGGAGGAACAATGAGCAGTTCTTC; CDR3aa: CASTVRGQGRNNEQFF
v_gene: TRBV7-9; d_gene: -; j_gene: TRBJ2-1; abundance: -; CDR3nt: TGTGCCAGCAGCACGGGCTTGGGGGATGAGCAGTTCTTC; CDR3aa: CASSTGLGDEQFF
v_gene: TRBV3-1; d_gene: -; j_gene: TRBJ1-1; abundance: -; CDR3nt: TGTGCCAGCAGCCCGGTAGGGCTTCGGACTGAAGCTTTCTTT; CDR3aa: CASSPVGLRTEAFF
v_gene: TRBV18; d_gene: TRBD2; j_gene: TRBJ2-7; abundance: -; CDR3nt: TGTGCCAGCTCACCGGGACTAGCGGGGCCCTACGAGCAGTACTTC; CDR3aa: CASSPGLAGPYEQYF